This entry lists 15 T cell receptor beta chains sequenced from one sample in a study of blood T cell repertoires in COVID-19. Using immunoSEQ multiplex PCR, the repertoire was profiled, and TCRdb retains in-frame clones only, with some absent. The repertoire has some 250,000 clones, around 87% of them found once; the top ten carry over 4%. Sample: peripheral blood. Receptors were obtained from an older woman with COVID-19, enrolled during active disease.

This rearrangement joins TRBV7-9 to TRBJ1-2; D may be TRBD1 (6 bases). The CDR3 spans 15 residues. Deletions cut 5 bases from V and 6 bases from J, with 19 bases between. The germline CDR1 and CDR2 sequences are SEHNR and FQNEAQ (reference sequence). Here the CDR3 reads CASSRPTGLGDGYTF. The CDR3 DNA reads TGTGCCAGCAGCCGTCCCACAGGGCTAGGGGATGGCTACACCTTC.

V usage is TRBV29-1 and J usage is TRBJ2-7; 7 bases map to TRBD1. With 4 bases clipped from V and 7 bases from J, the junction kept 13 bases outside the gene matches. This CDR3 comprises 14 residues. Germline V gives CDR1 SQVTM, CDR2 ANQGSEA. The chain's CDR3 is CSVAQGGRVREQYF. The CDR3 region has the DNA TGCAGCGTTGCCCAAGGGGGCAGGGTGAGGGAGCAGTACTTC.

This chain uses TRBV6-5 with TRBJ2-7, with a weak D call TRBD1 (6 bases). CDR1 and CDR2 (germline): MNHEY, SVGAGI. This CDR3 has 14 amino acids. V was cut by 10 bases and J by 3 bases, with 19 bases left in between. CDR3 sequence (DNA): TGTGCCACAAGGACAGCGCTGTCTATCTACGAGCAGTACTTC. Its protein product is CATRTALSIYEQYF.

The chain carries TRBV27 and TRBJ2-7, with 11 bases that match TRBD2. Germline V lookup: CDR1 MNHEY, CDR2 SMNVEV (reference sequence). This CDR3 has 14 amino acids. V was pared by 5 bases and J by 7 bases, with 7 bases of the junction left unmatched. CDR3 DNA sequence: TGTGCCAGCAGTGTAGCGGGAGGGCGCTGGGAGCAGTACTTC. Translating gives CASSVAGGRWEQYF.

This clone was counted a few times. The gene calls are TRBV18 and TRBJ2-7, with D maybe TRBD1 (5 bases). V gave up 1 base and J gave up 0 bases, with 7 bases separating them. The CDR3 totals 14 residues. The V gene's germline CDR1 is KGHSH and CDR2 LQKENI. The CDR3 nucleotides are TGTGCCAGCTCACCACAGGGGAACTCCTACGAGCAGTACTTC. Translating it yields CASSPQGNSYEQYF.

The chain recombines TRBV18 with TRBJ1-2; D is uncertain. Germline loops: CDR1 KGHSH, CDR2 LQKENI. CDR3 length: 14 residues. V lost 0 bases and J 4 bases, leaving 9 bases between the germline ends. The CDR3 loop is CASSPPRVSYGYTF. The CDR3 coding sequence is TGTGCCAGCTCACCACCCCGGGTTAGCTATGGCTACACCTTC.

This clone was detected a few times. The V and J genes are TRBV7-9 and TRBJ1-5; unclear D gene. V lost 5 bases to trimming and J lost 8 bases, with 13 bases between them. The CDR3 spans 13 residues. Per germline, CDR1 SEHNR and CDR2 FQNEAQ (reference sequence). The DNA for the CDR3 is TGTGCCAGCAGCCTCCTTGGCGGTAAGCCCCAGCATTTT. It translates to CASSLLGGKPQHF.

The chain's CDR3 is CASRSRTSYNEQFF. In nucleotides, the CDR3 is TGTGCCAGCAGATCACGGACTAGCTACAATGAGCAGTTCTTC. The chain carries TRBV28 and TRBJ2-1; 7 bases are a match to TRBD2. Germline-derived CDR1 and CDR2 are MDHEN and SYDVKM. There are 14 residues in the CDR3. V was pared by 6 bases and J by 3 bases, with 5 bases of the junction left unmatched.

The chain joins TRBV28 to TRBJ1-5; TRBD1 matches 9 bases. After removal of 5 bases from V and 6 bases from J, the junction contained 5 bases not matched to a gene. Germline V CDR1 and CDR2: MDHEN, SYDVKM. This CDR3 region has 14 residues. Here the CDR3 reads CASSTDRGLQPQHF. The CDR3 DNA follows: TGTGCCAGCAGTACGGACAGGGGTCTTCAGCCCCAGCATTTT. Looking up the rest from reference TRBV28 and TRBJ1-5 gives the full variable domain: DVKVTQSSRYLVKRTGEKVFLECVQDMDHENMFWYRQDPGLGLRLIYFSYDVKMKEKGDIPEGYSVSREKKERFSLILESASTNQTSMYLCASSTDRGLQPQHFGDGTRLSIL.

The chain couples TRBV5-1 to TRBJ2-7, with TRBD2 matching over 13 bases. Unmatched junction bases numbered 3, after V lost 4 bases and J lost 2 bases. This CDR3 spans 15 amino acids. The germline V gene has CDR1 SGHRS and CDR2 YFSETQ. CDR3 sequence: CASSGLAGEPYEQYF. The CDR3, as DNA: TGCGCCAGCAGCGGACTAGCGGGAGAGCCCTACGAGCAGTACTTC.

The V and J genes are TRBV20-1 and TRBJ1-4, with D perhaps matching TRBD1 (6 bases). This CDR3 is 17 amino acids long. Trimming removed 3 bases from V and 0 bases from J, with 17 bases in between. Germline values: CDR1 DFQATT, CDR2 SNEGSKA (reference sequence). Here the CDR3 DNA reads TGCAGTGCTAGTAAGCAGGGGCTATGGGCAACTAATGAAAAACTGTTTTTT. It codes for CSASKQGLWATNEKLFF.

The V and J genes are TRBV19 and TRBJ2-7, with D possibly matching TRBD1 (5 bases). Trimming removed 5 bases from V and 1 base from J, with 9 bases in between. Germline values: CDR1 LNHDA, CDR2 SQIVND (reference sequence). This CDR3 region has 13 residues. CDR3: CASSQGNSYEQYF. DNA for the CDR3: TGTGCCAGTAGTCAGGGTAATTCCTACGAGCAGTACTTC.

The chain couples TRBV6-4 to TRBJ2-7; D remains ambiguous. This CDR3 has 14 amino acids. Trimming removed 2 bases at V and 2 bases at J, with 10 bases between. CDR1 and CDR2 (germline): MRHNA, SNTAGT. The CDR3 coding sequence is TGTGCCAGCAGTGACAAGAAAGAGACCTACGAGCAGTACTTC. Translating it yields CASSDKKETYEQYF.

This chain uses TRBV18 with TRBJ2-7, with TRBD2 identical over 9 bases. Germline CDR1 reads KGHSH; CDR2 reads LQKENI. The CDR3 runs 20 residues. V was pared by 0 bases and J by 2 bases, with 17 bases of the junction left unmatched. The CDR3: CASSPPSGSPVDAGPYEQYF. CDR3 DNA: TGTGCCAGCTCACCACCTAGCGGGAGTCCTGTAGATGCTGGTCCCTACGAGCAGTACTTC.

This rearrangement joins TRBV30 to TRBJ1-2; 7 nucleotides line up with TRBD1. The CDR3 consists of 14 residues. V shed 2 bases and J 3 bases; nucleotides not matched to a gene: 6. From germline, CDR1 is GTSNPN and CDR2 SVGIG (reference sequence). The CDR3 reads CAWSPGTDDYGYTF. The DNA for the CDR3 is TGTGCCTGGAGTCCAGGGACAGACGACTATGGCTACACCTTC.